This entry describes one TCR beta chain. Its cognate antigen is unknown. The sequenced target, TCR beta, came from blood CD8+ and CD4+ T cells. The multiple sclerosis control group comprised treatment-naive patients with stable or active relapsing-remitting disease. Trimming took 7 bases from V and 3 from J, leaving 16 bases between them. The CDR3 contains 14 residues. Germline V gene sequence: CDR1 MDHEN, CDR2 SYDVKM. With random hexamers, reverse transcription was performed on about 0.5 to 1 ug of RNA. The authors amplified TCR beta CDR3 across 54 Vbeta and 13 Jbeta using immunoSEQ multiplex PCR. TCRdb fed the immunoSEQ multiplex PCR reads into MiXCR, producing one record per CDR3 protein. Of a few hundred thousand distinct CDR3 sequences listed, almost 85% are singletons. The data are from a study of CD8 T cells in Susac syndrome. Study outcomes and limitations: A relatively small number of individuals underwent TCR sequencing and HLA analysis.

The receptor was derived from a human donor with multiple sclerosis. The sample was CD8+ T cells from PBMCs. The chain combines TRBV28 with TRBJ2-7; the D gene is possibly TRBD2 (6 bases). CDR3 sequence (DNA): TGTGCCAGCAAGGGGTTAGCGGACTACTACGAGCAGTACTTC. Amino acids: CASKGLADYYEQYF.